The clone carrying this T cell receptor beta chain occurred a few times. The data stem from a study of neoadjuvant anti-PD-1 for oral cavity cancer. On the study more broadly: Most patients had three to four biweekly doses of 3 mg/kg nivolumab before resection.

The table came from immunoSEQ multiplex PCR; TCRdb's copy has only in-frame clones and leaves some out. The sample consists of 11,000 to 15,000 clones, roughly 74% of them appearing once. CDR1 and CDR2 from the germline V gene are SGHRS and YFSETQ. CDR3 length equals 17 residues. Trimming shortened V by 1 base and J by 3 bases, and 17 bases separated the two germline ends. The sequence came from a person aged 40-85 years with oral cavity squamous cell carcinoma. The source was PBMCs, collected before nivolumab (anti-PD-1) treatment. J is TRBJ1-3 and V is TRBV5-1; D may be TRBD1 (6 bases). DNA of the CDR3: TGCGCCAGCAGCTTGACTGTGGGGGGCGATGGTGGAAACACCATATATTTT. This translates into CASSLTVGGDGGNTIYF.